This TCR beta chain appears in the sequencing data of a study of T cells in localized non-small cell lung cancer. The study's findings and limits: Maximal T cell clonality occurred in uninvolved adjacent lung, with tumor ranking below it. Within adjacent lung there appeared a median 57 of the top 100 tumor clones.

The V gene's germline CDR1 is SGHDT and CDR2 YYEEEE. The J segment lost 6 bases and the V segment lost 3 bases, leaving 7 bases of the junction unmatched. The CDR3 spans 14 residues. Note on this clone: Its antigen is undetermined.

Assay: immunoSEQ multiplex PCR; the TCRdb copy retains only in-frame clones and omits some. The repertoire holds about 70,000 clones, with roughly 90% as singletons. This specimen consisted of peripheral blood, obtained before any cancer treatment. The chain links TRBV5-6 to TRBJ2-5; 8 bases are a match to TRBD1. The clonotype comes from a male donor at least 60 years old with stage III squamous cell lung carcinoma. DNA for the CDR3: TGTGCCAGCAGCTCAGGACAGGGAGTTAAGACCCAGTACTTC. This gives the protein CASSSGQGVKTQYF.